Here is one TCR beta chain with its context. This sample is part of a study of cytomegalovirus exposure and HLA in healthy donors. Study information: HLA-typed donors were the source of around 85 million unique TCRs held in an early data release.

The PCR contained 60 Vbeta and 13 Jbeta primers. The table came from immunoSEQ multiplex PCR; TCRdb's copy has only in-frame clones and leaves some out. The table has around 210,000 clones, more than 65% seen once; the top ten hold about 1.8%. Germline CDR1 reads MGHDK; CDR2 reads SYGVNS. This CDR3 comprises 14 residues. The V gene lost 2 bases and the J gene lost 4 bases, with 9 bases spanning the gap. The chain joins TRBV25-1 to TRBJ1-5; weak D call: TRBD1 (6 bases). The clonotype was recovered from a man aged 50-60 years in good health and CMV-seronegative. Sample: PBMCs. In DNA, the CDR3 is TGTGCCAGCAGTGAAGGGAGGGGGAATCAGCCCCAGCATTTT. Its protein is CASSEGRGNQPQHF.